These T cell receptor beta chains were read from a single sample in a study of early T cells in non-severe SARS-CoV-2 infection. MiXCR, applied by TCRdb to the 5' RACE reads, yields one record per CDR3 protein. The table shows 30,000 to 45,000 distinct CDR3 sequences, with less than 6.5% occurring only once. Material: whole blood. The receptors come from an adult who was a healthcare worker with PCR-confirmed SARS-CoV-2 infection or an uninfected control (not recorded which). The CDR3 runs from the conserved cysteine through the conserved F or W. A D gene is named only where the DNA matches it firmly. Clone size is given for some rows only: seen once, a few or many times, or a class if the clone is expanded.

TGTGCCACCAGCAGAGATTTAGATACGCAGTATTTT,CATSRDLDTQYF,.,.,TRBJ2-3,TRBV15
TGTGCCAGCAGCCATACCCCCGGGACAGGGGGCTCGCAGACCCAGTACTTC,CASSHTPGTGGSQTQYF,TRBD1,few,TRBJ2-5,TRBV14
TGTGCCAGCAGTTCCCGCACAGATACGCAGTATTTT,CASSSRTDTQYF,.,many,TRBJ2-3,TRBV27
TGTGCCAGCAGTACCCCCGGGACAGTCCAGTTCTTC,CASSTPGTVQFF,TRBD1,many,TRBJ2-1,TRBV6-5
TGTGCCAGTAGTATAGGGACTAGCGTGGGCTACAATGAGCAGTTCTTC,CASSIGTSVGYNEQFF,TRBD2,many,TRBJ2-1,TRBV19
TGCAGTGCGGAGTTTGGTCCCTATGGCTACACCTTC,CSAEFGPYGYTF,.,many,TRBJ1-2,TRBV20-1
TGTGCCAGCAGCTTGGGCTTGGGACAGGGGGTGAATGAAGCTTTCTTT,CASSLGLGQGVNEAFF,TRBD1,few,TRBJ1-1,TRBV5-4
TGTGCCAGCAGCCCTCGGACTAGCGGACTATACCAAGAGACCCAGTACTTC,CASSPRTSGLYQETQYF,TRBD2,many,TRBJ2-5,TRBV3-1
TGTGCCAGCAGCCCGACTAGCGGGAGATCCAATGAGCAGTTCTTC,CASSPTSGRSNEQFF,TRBD2,many,TRBJ2-1,TRBV11-2
TGTGCTAGTGGTTTAAGGTCAGATACGCAGTATTTT,CASGLRSDTQYF,.,.,TRBJ2-3,TRBV12-5
TGCAGTGCTAGCGCTAGCGGGATGGAGACCCAGTACTTC,CSASASGMETQYF,TRBD2,many,TRBJ2-5,TRBV20-1
TGTGCCGGAGACTGGACAGGGGGAAACTATGGCTACACCTTC,CAGDWTGGNYGYTF,TRBD1,few,TRBJ1-2,TRBV30
TGTGCCAGCAGAAAAAGGGGCAGGGGAACAGATACGCAGTATTTT,CASRKRGRGTDTQYF,.,many,TRBJ2-3,TRBV7-2
TGTGCCAGCAGACCCGGGACTAGCGGCACAGATACGCAGTATTTT,CASRPGTSGTDTQYF,TRBD2,many,TRBJ2-3,TRBV25-1
TGCGCCAGCAGTGAGTCGTGGGGAGATACGCAGTATTTT,CASSESWGDTQYF,.,many,TRBJ2-3,TRBV10-1
TGTGCCACCCAGGGGGGTGGAAACATTCAGTACTTC,CATQGGGNIQYF,.,many,TRBJ2-4,TRBV28
TGTGCCAGCAGTTACGGGACCATTGTGACTGAAGCTTTCTTT,CASSYGTIVTEAFF,.,few,TRBJ1-1,TRBV12-3/TRBV12-4
TGTGCCAGCAGTCAAGAAAGGACTAGCGGGGCCTCCTACAATGAGCAGTTCTTC,CASSQERTSGASYNEQFF,TRBD2,many,TRBJ2-1,TRBV11-3
TGCGCCAGCTCCCAGGGTCATGGGGCCAACGTCCTGACTTTC,CASSQGHGANVLTF,.,many,TRBJ2-6,TRBV5-1
TGTGCCAGCAGTCGCCCCGGGGACCTCTCCAATCAGCCCCAGCATTTT,CASSRPGDLSNQPQHF,.,many,TRBJ1-5,TRBV6-7
TGTGCCAGCAGTGAAGGGCGGTCTGGGGCCAACGTCCTGACTTTC,CASSEGRSGANVLTF,.,.,TRBJ2-6,TRBV2
TGTGCCAGCAACCCCCGGGGGGCCGGCAATCAGCCCCAGCATTTT,CASNPRGAGNQPQHF,.,many,TRBJ1-5,TRBV28
TGTGCCACCAGCAGGGACTTTAGCGGGAACCCTTACAATGAGCAGTTCTTC,CATSRDFSGNPYNEQFF,TRBD2,many,TRBJ2-1,TRBV15
TGTGCTAGTGGTTTGGCAACAGGGGGGGTATACGAGCAGTACTTC,CASGLATGGVYEQYF,.,many,TRBJ2-7,TRBV12-5
TGTGCCAGCAGCTCAGTGACCGGAGATACGCAGTATTTT,CASSSVTGDTQYF,.,.,TRBJ2-3,TRBV13
TGTGCAAGTCGCTTATATTCCTACAGGGAGAACACTGAAGCTTTCTTT,CASRLYSYRENTEAFF,.,many,TRBJ1-1,TRBV12-2
TGTGCCAGCTCACCCCCTATAGGGATGAACACTGAAGCTTTCTTT,CASSPPIGMNTEAFF,.,many,TRBJ1-1,TRBV18
TGCAGTGCTTTACAGGGTCGGGAAAACACCATATATTTT,CSALQGRENTIYF,.,many,TRBJ1-3,TRBV20-1
TGTGCCAGCTCACCAGAGGTAGACTTGAACACTGAAGCTTTCTTT,CASSPEVDLNTEAFF,.,few,TRBJ1-1,TRBV18
TGTGCCAGCGGCAGGGGGAGAGAGGCTGGGACAGATACGCAGTATTTT,CASGRGREAGTDTQYF,TRBD1,.,TRBJ2-3,TRBV5-8
TGTGCCAGCGGAGGGGGCTACGAGCAGTACTTC,CASGGGYEQYF,.,many,TRBJ2-7,TRBV7-9